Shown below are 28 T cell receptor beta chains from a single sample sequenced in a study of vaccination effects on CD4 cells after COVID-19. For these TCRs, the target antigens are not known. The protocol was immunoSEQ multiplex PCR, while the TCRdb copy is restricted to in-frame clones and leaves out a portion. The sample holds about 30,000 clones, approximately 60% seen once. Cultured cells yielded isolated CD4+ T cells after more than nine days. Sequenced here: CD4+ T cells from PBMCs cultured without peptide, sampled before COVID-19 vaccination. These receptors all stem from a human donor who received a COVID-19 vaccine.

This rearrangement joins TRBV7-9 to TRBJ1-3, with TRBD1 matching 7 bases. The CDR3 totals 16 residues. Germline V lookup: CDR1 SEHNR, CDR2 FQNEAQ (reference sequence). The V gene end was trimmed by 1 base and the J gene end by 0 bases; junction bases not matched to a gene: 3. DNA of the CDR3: TGTGCCAGCAGCTTAGGCGGACAGGCCTCTGGAAACACCATATATTTT. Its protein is CASSLGGQASGNTIYF. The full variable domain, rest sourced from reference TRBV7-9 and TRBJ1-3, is DTGVSQNPRHKITKRGQNVTFRCDPISEHNRLYWYRQTLGQGPEFLTYFQNEAQLEKSRLLSDRFSAERPKGSFSTLEIQRTEQGDSAMYLCASSLGGQASGNTIYFGEGSWLTVV.

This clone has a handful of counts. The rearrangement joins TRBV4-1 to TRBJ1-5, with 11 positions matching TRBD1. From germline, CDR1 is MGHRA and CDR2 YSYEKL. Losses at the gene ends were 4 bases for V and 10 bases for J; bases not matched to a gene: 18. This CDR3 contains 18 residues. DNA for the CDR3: TGCGCCAGCAGCCCTCAGGACAGGGGGCGCATAATTTTGAGCCCCCAGCATTTT. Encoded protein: CASSPQDRGRIILSPQHF.

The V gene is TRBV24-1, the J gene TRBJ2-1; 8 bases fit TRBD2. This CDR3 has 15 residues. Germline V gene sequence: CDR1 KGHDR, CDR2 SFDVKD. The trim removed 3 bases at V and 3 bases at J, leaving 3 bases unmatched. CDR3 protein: CATSDTGGGYNEQFF. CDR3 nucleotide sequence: TGTGCCACCAGTGATACGGGGGGGGGCTACAATGAGCAGTTCTTC.

This CDR3 is CASSVEGLEGSTEAFF. The CDR3 DNA sequence: TGTGCCAGCAGCGTAGAGGGCCTGGAGGGGAGCACTGAAGCTTTCTTT. The genes are TRBV9 and TRBJ1-1, with D possibly TRBD1 on 5 matching bases. Germline CDR1 and CDR2: SGDLS and YYNGEE. CDR3 length equals 16 residues. The V end lost 0 bases, the J end lost 4 bases, and 16 bases lay between the germline ends.

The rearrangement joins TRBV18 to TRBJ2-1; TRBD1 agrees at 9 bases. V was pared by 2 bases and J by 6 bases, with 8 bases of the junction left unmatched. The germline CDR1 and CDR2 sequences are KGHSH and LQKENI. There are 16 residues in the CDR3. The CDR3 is CASSPTTGTGINEQFF. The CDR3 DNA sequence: TGTGCCAGCTCACCAACAACCGGGACAGGGATCAATGAGCAGTTCTTC.

The CDR3 bases are TGTGCCAGCAGCCAAGTCCGTGGGAGCTCCTACAATGAGCAGTTCTTC. Encoded protein: CASSQVRGSSYNEQFF. This sequence joins TRBV3-1 (or the pseudogene TRBV3-2) and TRBJ2-1; D is possibly TRBD2 (5 bases). The ends were cut back, 1 base at V and 0 bases at J, with 10 bases in the middle. This CDR3 comprises 16 residues. In germline, CDR1 is LGHDT, CDR2 YNNKEL (reference sequence).

CDR3 nucleotides: TGCGCCAGCAGTGGAACAGGGGGGAATCAGCCCCAGCATTTT. It codes for CASSGTGGNQPQHF. V gene TRBV10-1 combines with J gene TRBJ1-5; TRBD1 matches 8 bases. Germline assignment: CDR1 WNHNN and CDR2 SYGVQD (reference sequence). There are 14 residues in the CDR3. Trimming at V came to 4 bases and at J to 4 bases, leaving 3 bases not matched to a gene.

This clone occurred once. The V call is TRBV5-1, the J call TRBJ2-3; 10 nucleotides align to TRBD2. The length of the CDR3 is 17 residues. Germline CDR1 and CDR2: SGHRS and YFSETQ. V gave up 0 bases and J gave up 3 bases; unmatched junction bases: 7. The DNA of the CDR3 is TGCGCCAGCAGCTTGGCCTCTAGCGGGAGCGGGACAGATACGCAGTATTTT. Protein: CASSLASSGSGTDTQYF.

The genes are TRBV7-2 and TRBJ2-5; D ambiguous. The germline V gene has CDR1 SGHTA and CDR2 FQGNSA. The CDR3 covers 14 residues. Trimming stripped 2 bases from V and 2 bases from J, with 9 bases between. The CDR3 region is CASSLSHSQETQYF. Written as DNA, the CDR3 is TGTGCCAGCAGCTTATCCCACAGTCAAGAGACCCAGTACTTC.

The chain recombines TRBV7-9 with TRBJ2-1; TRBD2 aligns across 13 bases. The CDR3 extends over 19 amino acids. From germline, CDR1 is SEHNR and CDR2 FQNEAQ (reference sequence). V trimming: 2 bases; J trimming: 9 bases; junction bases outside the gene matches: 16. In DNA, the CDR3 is TGTGCCAGCAGCTTACTAATTCGGGCTACTAGCGGGAGGGTTAGTGAGCAGTTCTTC. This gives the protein CASSLLIRATSGRVSEQFF. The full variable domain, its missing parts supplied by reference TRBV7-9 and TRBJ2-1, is DTGVSQNPRHKITKRGQNVTFRCDPISEHNRLYWYRQTLGQGPEFLTYFQNEAQLEKSRLLSDRFSAERPKGSFSTLEIQRTEQGDSAMYLCASSLLIRATSGRVSEQFFGPGTRLTVL.

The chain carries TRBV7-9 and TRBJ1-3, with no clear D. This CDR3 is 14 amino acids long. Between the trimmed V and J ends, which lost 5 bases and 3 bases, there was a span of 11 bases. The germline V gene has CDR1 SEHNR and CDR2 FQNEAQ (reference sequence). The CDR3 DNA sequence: TGTGCCAGCAGCAGAAGGAGGGATGGAAACACCATATATTTT. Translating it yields CASSRRRDGNTIYF.

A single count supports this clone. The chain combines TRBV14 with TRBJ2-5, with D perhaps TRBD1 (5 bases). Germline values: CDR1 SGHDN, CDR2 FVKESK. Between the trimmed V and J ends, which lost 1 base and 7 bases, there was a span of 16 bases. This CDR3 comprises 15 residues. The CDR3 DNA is TGTGCCAGCAGCCAAGCATGGTTAGGCCAGGGGACCCAGTACTTC. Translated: CASSQAWLGQGTQYF.

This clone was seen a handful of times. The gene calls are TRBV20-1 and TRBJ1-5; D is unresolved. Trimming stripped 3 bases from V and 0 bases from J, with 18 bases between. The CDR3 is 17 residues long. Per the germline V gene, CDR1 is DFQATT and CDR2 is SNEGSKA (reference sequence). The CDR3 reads CSASTGSLGYSNQPQHF. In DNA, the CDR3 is TGCAGTGCTAGTACCGGGTCACTGGGTTATAGCAATCAGCCCCAGCATTTT.

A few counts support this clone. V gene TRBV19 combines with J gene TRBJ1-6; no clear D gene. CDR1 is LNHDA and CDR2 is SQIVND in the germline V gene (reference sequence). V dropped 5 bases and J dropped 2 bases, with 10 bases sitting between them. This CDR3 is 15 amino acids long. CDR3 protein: CASSPGRPYNSPLHF. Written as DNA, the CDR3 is TGTGCCAGTAGTCCCGGCAGGCCCTATAATTCACCCCTCCACTTT.

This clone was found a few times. CDR3 in amino acids: CASSIGGAGTYEQYF. The CDR3 DNA is TGTGCCAGTAGTATAGGGGGCGCGGGAACCTACGAGCAGTACTTC. The J gene is TRBJ2-7, the V gene TRBV19; D is possibly TRBD2 (6 bases). The V end was cut by 1 base, the J end by 2 bases, with 12 bases between. Germline loops: CDR1 LNHDA, CDR2 SQIVND (reference sequence). The CDR3 covers 15 residues.

The CDR3 region has the DNA TGTGCCAGCAGGGAAACCGGACGAGCCAAAAACATTCAGTACTTC. This sequence encodes CASRETGRAKNIQYF. This chain connects TRBV6-6 to TRBJ2-4; D remains unclear. V lost 6 bases to trimming and J lost 0 bases, with 12 bases between them. The length of the CDR3 is 15 residues. Germline V gene data show CDR1 as MNHNY and CDR2 as SVGAGI (reference sequence).

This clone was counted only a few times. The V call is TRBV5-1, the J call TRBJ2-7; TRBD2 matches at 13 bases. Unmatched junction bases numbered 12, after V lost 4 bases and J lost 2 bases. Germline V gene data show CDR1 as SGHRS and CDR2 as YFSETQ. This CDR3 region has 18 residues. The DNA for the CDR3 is TGCGCCAGCAGCAAAGGACTAGCGGGAGTTTCTCACGCCTACGAGCAGTACTTC. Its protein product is CASSKGLAGVSHAYEQYF.

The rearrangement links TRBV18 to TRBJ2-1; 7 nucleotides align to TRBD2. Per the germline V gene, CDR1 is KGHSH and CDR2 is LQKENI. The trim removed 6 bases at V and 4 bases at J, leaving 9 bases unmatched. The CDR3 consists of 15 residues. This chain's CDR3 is CASSLAEGTYNEQFF. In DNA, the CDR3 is TGTGCCAGCTCCCTAGCGGAGGGTACGTACAATGAGCAGTTCTTC.

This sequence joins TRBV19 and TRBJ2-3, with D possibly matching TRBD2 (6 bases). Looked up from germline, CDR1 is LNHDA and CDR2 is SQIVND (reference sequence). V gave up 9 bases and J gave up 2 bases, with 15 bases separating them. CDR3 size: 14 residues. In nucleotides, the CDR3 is TGTGCCAGCAAACTAGCACGGACCACAGATACGCAGTATTTT. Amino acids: CASKLARTTDTQYF.

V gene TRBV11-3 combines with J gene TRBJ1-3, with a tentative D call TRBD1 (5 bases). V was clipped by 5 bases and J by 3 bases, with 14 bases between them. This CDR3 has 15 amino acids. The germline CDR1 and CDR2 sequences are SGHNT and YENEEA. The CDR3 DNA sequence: TGTGCCAGCAGCCCCGGGGACGGGAGTGGAAACACCATATATTTT. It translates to CASSPGDGSGNTIYF.

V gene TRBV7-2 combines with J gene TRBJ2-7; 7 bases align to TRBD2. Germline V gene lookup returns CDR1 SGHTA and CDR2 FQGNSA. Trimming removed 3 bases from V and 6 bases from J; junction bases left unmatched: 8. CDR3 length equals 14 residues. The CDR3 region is CASSFLSGGSEQYF. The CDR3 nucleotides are TGTGCCAGCAGCTTTCTGTCGGGAGGAAGCGAGCAGTACTTC.

The CDR3 protein is CASSWSSSKGNTIYF. CDR3 nucleotides: TGTGCCAGCAGCTGGTCCTCGAGCAAAGGAAACACCATATATTTT. This chain joins TRBV3-1 (or the pseudogene TRBV3-2) and TRBJ1-3; D is unclear. V was pared by 5 bases and J by 4 bases, with 15 bases between. CDR1 LGHDT and CDR2 YNNKEL come from the germline V gene (reference sequence). The CDR3 has 15 residues.

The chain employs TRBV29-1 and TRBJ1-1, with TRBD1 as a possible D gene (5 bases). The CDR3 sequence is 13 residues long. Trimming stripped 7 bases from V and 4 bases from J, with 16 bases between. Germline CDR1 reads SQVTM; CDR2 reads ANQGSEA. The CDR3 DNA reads TGCAGCGCCGACCGGGCGGGGGGCACTGAAGCTTTCTTT. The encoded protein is CSADRAGGTEAFF.

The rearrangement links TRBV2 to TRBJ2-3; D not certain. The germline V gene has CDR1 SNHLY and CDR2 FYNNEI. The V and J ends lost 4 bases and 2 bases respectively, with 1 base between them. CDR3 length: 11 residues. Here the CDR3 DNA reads TGTGCCAGCAGTGTCACAGATACGCAGTATTTT. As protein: CASSVTDTQYF.

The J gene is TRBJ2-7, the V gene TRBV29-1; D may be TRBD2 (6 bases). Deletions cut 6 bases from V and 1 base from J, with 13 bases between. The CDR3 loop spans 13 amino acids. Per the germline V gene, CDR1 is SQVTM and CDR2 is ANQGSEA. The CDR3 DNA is TGCAGCGTCGCGGGACCAAGGTCCTACGAGCAGTACTTC. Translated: CSVAGPRSYEQYF.

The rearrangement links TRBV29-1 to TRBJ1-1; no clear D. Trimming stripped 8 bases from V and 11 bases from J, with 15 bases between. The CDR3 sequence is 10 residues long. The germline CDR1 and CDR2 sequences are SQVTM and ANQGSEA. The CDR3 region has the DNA TGCAGCCCAACGGAGGTTGTTGCTTTCTTT. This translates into CSPTEVVAFF.

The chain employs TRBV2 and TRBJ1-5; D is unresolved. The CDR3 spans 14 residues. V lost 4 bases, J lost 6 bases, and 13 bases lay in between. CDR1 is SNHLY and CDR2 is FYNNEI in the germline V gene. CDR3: CASSVFAEGQPQHF. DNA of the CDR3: TGTGCCAGCAGTGTTTTTGCGGAGGGTCAGCCCCAGCATTTT.

Here the CDR3 DNA reads TGCGCCAGCAGTCGCTCTGGGGCCAACGTCCTGACTTTC. Encoded protein: CASSRSGANVLTF. The chain has TRBV23-1 and TRBJ2-6; unclear D gene. TRBV23-1 counts as an open reading frame of uncertain function. The CDR3 has 13 residues. The ends were cut back, 4 bases at V and 0 bases at J, with 1 base in the middle.